This T cell receptor beta chain appears in the sequencing data of a study of T-cell reconstitution after alpha-beta-depleted transplantation in children. Preparation of the TCRbeta library was carried out with unique molecular identifiers. MiXCR, applied by TCRdb to the PCR reads, yields one record per CDR3 protein. This table has some 220,000 distinct CDR3 sequences, approximately 10% appearing once. The CDR3 is made up of 13 amino acids. V lost 4 bases to trimming and J lost 5 bases, with 14 bases between them. Germline CDR1 and CDR2: DFQATT and SNEGSKA (reference sequence). This clonotype was found many times. Its antigen remains unidentified. Study findings and constraints: T-cell counts and diversity at one year following transplant were attributed mainly to newly produced T cells.

Here the sequenced sample was PBMCs, taken before TCRalphabeta/CD19-depleted stem cell transplant. The receptor comes from a child under two years old with acute myeloid leukemia, due to receive a stem cell transplant. The rearrangement links TRBV20-1 to TRBJ1-2; tentative D call: TRBD1 (6 bases). The CDR3 is CSATNRVGYGYTF. The CDR3 nucleotides read TGCAGTGCTACCAACAGGGTTGGGTATGGCTACACCTTC.